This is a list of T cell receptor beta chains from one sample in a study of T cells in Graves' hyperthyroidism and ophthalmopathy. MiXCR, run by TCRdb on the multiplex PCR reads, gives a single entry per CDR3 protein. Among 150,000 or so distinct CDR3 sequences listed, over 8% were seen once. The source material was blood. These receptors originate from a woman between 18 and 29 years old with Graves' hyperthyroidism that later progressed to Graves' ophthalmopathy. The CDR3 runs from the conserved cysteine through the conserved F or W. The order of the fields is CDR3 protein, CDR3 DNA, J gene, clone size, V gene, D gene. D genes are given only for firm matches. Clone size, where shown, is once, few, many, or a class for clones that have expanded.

CDR3aa: CASNVVGLAGGAYEQYF
CDR3nt: TGTGCCAGCAACGTTGTCGGGCTAGCGGGAGGTGCCTACGAGCAGTACTTC
j_gene: TRBJ2-7
abundance: few
v_gene: TRBV11-2
d_gene: TRBD2

CDR3aa: CASSKETIGPGEQYF
CDR3nt: TGTGCCAGCAGCAAAGAGACTATCGGACCAGGGGAGCAGTACTTC
j_gene: TRBJ2-7
abundance: many
v_gene: TRBV13
d_gene: NA

CDR3aa: CSVEDWAPGQIYEQYF
CDR3nt: TGCAGCGTTGAAGATTGGGCTCCGGGACAGATCTACGAGCAGTACTTC
j_gene: TRBJ2-7
abundance: few
v_gene: TRBV29-1
d_gene: TRBD1

CDR3aa: CASSLGSGTEAFF
CDR3nt: TGTGCCAGCAGCTTAGGGAGTGGCACTGAAGCTTTCTTT
j_gene: TRBJ1-1
abundance: many
v_gene: TRBV11-2
d_gene: NA

CDR3aa: CASTQRSGVGNSPLHF
CDR3nt: TGTGCCAGCACGCAGCGTTCGGGGGTAGGGAATTCACCCCTCCACTTT
j_gene: TRBJ1-6
abundance: NA
v_gene: TRBV7-9
d_gene: NA

CDR3aa: CASSYSSLAGAAQDTQYF
CDR3nt: TGTGCCAGCAGTTACTCCTCCCTAGCGGGGGCTGCGCAAGATACGCAGTATTTT
j_gene: TRBJ2-3
abundance: many
v_gene: TRBV6-2/TRBV6-3
d_gene: TRBD2

CDR3aa: CASSQFRGQAQPAAYEQYF
CDR3nt: TGTGCCAGCAGCCAGTTTCGGGGACAGGCACAACCCGCCGCCTACGAGCAGTACTTC
j_gene: TRBJ2-7
abundance: many
v_gene: TRBV3-1
d_gene: TRBD1

CDR3aa: CSAIAGVSTGELFF
CDR3nt: TGCAGTGCTATAGCGGGAGTCTCCACCGGGGAGCTGTTTTTT
j_gene: TRBJ2-2
abundance: NA
v_gene: TRBV20-1
d_gene: TRBD2

CDR3aa: CASNPPWGSQDYGYTF
CDR3nt: TGTGCCAGCAACCCCCCGTGGGGGAGTCAGGACTATGGCTACACCTTC
j_gene: TRBJ1-2
abundance: many
v_gene: TRBV6-1
d_gene: NA

CDR3aa: CASSESGLTNNEQFF
CDR3nt: TGTGCCAGCAGTGAATCGGGTCTTACAAACAATGAGCAGTTCTTC
j_gene: TRBJ2-1
abundance: many
v_gene: TRBV2
d_gene: NA

CDR3aa: CASSVVGASYNEQFF
CDR3nt: TGTGCCAGCAGTGTAGTGGGAGCGAGCTACAATGAGCAGTTCTTC
j_gene: TRBJ2-1
abundance: many
v_gene: TRBV27
d_gene: NA

CDR3aa: CATSDSLSGKIGEQFF
CDR3nt: TGTGCCACCAGTGATTCCCTCAGCGGGAAGATTGGAGAGCAGTTCTTC
j_gene: TRBJ2-1
abundance: many
v_gene: TRBV24-1
d_gene: TRBD2

CDR3aa: CASRRTANTGELFF
CDR3nt: TGCGCCAGCAGAAGGACAGCGAACACCGGGGAGCTGTTTTTT
j_gene: TRBJ2-2
abundance: many
v_gene: TRBV5-1
d_gene: NA

CDR3aa: CASSLTGTGVLGYTF
CDR3nt: TGTGCCAGCAGCTTGACCGGGACAGGTGTCCTCGGCTACACCTTC
j_gene: TRBJ1-2
abundance: many
v_gene: TRBV5-8
d_gene: TRBD1

CDR3aa: CASSFTGTANYGYTF
CDR3nt: TGTGCCAGCAGCTTTACCGGGACTGCCAACTATGGCTACACCTTC
j_gene: TRBJ1-2
abundance: many
v_gene: TRBV7-9
d_gene: NA